Below are 30 T cell receptor beta chains sequenced from a single sample in a study of T cell responses to AZD1222 COVID-19 vaccine. TCRdb's copy holds only in-frame clones and misses some; the assay was immunoSEQ multiplex PCR. The data contain 120,000 to 150,000 clones, around 89% of them seen just once; the ten biggest clones take up 4.7%. The sequences come from peripheral blood, collected on day 0 of AZD1222 vaccination. The receptors here all came from an adult in good health.

This rearrangement joins TRBV7-6 to TRBJ2-2; 7 nucleotides align to TRBD1. Germline V gene data show CDR1 as SGHVS and CDR2 as FNYEAQ. The ends lost 4 bases at V and 4 bases at J; junction bases unmatched: 6. The CDR3 contains 15 residues. The CDR3 sequence is CASSSSGQFTGELFF. The CDR3 DNA reads as TGTGCCAGCAGCTCCTCGGGACAGTTCACCGGGGAGCTGTTTTTT.

The V call is TRBV29-1, the J call TRBJ1-4; D call uncertain. Germline CDR1 SQVTM, CDR2 ANQGSEA. Trimming stripped 2 bases from V and 10 bases from J, with 17 bases between. This CDR3 has 14 residues. The CDR3 protein is CSVEREAAHGKLFF. CDR3 nucleotides: TGCAGCGTTGAACGTGAGGCAGCTCACGGAAAACTGTTTTTT. The full variable domain, rest sourced from reference TRBV29-1 and TRBJ1-4, is SAVISQKPSRDICQRGTSLTIQCQVDSQVTMMFWYRQQPGQSLTLIATANQGSEATYESGFVIDKFPISRPNLTFSTLTVSNMSPEDSSIYLCSVEREAAHGKLFFGSGTQLSVL.

The chain has TRBV7-9 and TRBJ2-6, with D tentatively TRBD2 (5 bases). The V and J ends lost 4 bases and 0 bases respectively, with 10 bases between them. The CDR3 is made up of 16 amino acids. The germline gives CDR1 SEHNR, CDR2 FQNEAQ (reference sequence). CDR3 sequence (DNA): TGTGCCAGCAGCTCCAGCGGCAGCTCTGGGGCCAACGTCCTGACTTTC. It codes for CASSSSGSSGANVLTF.

The J gene is TRBJ1-1, the V gene TRBV19, with 7 bases aligning to TRBD1. CDR1 is LNHDA and CDR2 is SQIVND in the germline V gene (reference sequence). There are 15 residues in the CDR3. Trimming removed 10 bases from V and 5 bases from J; junction bases left unmatched: 16. CDR3 sequence (DNA): TGTGCCACCGAGTTAACAGGGGCGCGAGGTACTGAAGCTTTCTTT. Amino acid sequence: CATELTGARGTEAFF. The entire variable domain, with the rest obtained from reference TRBV19 and TRBJ1-1, is as follows: DGGITQSPKYLFRKEGQNVTLSCEQNLNHDAMYWYRQDPGQGLRLIYYSQIVNDFQKGDIAEGYSVSREKKESFPLTVTSAQKNPTAFYLCATELTGARGTEAFFGQGTRLTVV.

This chain connects TRBV27 to TRBJ2-7, with 7 bases fitting TRBD1. The length of the CDR3 is 14 residues. CDR1 and CDR2 from the germline V gene are MNHEY and SMNVEV (reference sequence). The V gene end was trimmed by 4 bases and the J gene end by 0 bases; junction bases not matched to a gene: 3. CDR3 region: CASSSHRGSYEQYF. Written as DNA, the CDR3 is TGTGCCAGCAGTTCTCACAGGGGCTCCTACGAGCAGTACTTC.

The chain uses TRBV13 and TRBJ2-2; 12 nucleotides agree with TRBD1. Per the germline V gene, CDR1 is PRHDT and CDR2 is FYEKMQ (reference sequence). V trimming: 4 bases; J trimming: 3 bases; junction bases outside the gene matches: 6. The CDR3 contains 17 residues. The CDR3 coding sequence is TGTGCCAGCAGCTCTGAAGGGACAGGGGGCTACACCGGGGAGCTGTTTTTT. Protein product: CASSSEGTGGYTGELFF.

This rearrangement joins TRBV5-4 to TRBJ2-1, with D perhaps TRBD2 (5 bases). CDR1 SGHNT and CDR2 YYREEE come from the germline V gene (reference sequence). V lost 3 bases and J lost 10, with 11 bases in between. The CDR3 loop spans 12 amino acids. The CDR3 bases are TGTGCCAGCAGCTGGGGAGAAGGGGAGCAGTTCTTC. As protein: CASSWGEGEQFF.

The chain joins TRBV4-1 to TRBJ1-5; D remains ambiguous. CDR3 length: 15 residues. The germline gives CDR1 MGHRA, CDR2 YSYEKL. V lost 4 bases and J 2 bases, leaving 12 bases between the germline ends. The CDR3, as DNA: TGCGCCAGCAGCCCTCCGGGGTGGGGCAATCAGCCCCAGCATTTT. It encodes CASSPPGWGNQPQHF.

This clone has only one observation. The chain links TRBV14 to TRBJ1-2; D uncertain. V lost 2 bases, J lost 5 bases, and 9 bases lay in between. The CDR3 contains 13 residues. Germline values: CDR1 SGHDN, CDR2 FVKESK. The CDR3 nucleotides are TGTGCCAGCAGCCAACACCCGGGATATGGCTACACCTTC. This translates into CASSQHPGYGYTF.

The V gene is TRBV7-9, the J gene TRBJ2-7, with D maybe TRBD2 (5 bases). V lost 1 base and J 5 bases, leaving 15 bases between the germline ends. Germline-derived CDR1 and CDR2 are SEHNR and FQNEAQ (reference sequence). This CDR3 has 15 residues. The CDR3, as DNA: TGTGCCAGCAGCTTAGGACGGGCCGGGATTCACGAGCAGTACTTC. Translated, it gives CASSLGRAGIHEQYF.

The chain joins TRBV5-4 to TRBJ2-7, with TRBD2 identical over 7 bases. V was pared by 0 bases and J by 1 base, with 4 bases of the junction left unmatched. Germline V gene sequence: CDR1 SGHNT, CDR2 YYREEE (reference sequence). CDR3 size: 15 residues. CDR3 sequence reads: CASSLGGRESYEQYF. CDR3 nucleotide sequence: TGTGCCAGCAGCTTGGGTGGGCGGGAGTCCTACGAGCAGTACTTC.

V gene TRBV10-1 combines with J gene TRBJ2-3; D is unclear. V was trimmed by 3 bases and J by 7 bases, leaving 8 bases between them. The CDR3 has 12 amino acids. CDR1 is WNHNN and CDR2 is SYGVQD in the germline V gene (reference sequence). For the CDR3, the DNA is TGCGCCAGCAGTGACCGACTTAATACGCAGTATTTT. It is translated as CASSDRLNTQYF.

The chain combines TRBV19 with TRBJ1-3; perhaps TRBD1 as D (6 bases). This CDR3 region has 15 residues. Trimming took 7 bases from V and 4 from J, leaving 17 bases between them. The germline gives CDR1 LNHDA, CDR2 SQIVND (reference sequence). CDR3 in amino acids: CASTHPGGWGNTIYF. In DNA form, the CDR3 reads TGTGCCAGTACCCACCCCGGGGGCTGGGGAAACACCATATATTTT.

This sequence joins TRBV27 and TRBJ1-4; 10 positions agree with TRBD1. Germline V gene sequence: CDR1 MNHEY, CDR2 SMNVEV (reference sequence). V shed 2 bases and J 9 bases; nucleotides not matched to a gene: 3. The CDR3 sequence is 14 residues long. This CDR3 is CASSLRDRGKKLFF. CDR3 DNA sequence: TGTGCCAGCAGTTTACGGGACAGGGGAAAAAAACTGTTTTTT.

V gene TRBV6-5 combines with J gene TRBJ2-7; D unclear. The CDR3 length is 13 residues. V dropped 0 bases and J dropped 6 bases, with 9 bases sitting between them. The germline V gene has CDR1 MNHEY and CDR2 SVGAGI. DNA for the CDR3: TGTGCCAGCAGTTACTCAACGGGCTCCGAGCAGTACTTC. It yields the protein CASSYSTGSEQYF.

Only one count was recorded for this clone. This sequence joins TRBV3-1 (or the pseudogene TRBV3-2) and TRBJ1-1, with D uncertain. V lost 4 bases to trimming and J lost 4 bases, with 10 bases between them. In germline, CDR1 is LGHDT, CDR2 YNNKEL (reference sequence). The length of the CDR3 is 13 residues. CDR3 bases: TGTGCCAGCAGCCGTGAGGGTCCCACTGAAGCTTTCTTT. This gives the protein CASSREGPTEAFF.

Only one count was recorded for this clone. V is TRBV3-1 (or the pseudogene TRBV3-2) and J is TRBJ2-5; 11 nucleotides align to TRBD2. CDR1 is LGHDT, CDR2 YNNKEL, per germline (reference sequence). V shed 1 base, J shed 0 bases, and the junction held 10 bases outside the gene matches. CDR3 length: 19 amino acids. The CDR3 protein is CASSQVGSGGAWYQETQYF. The DNA for the CDR3 is TGTGCCAGCAGCCAAGTCGGTAGCGGGGGGGCATGGTACCAAGAGACCCAGTACTTC.

The rearrangement joins TRBV5-8 to TRBJ1-1, with D hard to call. Trimming removed 5 bases at V and 4 bases at J, with 18 bases between. The CDR3 length is 15 residues. Germline V gene lookup returns CDR1 SGHTS and CDR2 YDEGEE. This CDR3 reads CASRTLSWVGTEAFF. Here the CDR3 DNA reads TGTGCCAGCAGAACCCTATCCTGGGTGGGCACTGAAGCTTTCTTT. Filled out from reference TRBV5-8 and TRBJ1-1, the complete variable domain reads EAGVTQSPTHLIKTRGQQATLRCSPISGHTSVYWYQQALGLGLQFLLWYDEGEERNRGNFPPRFSGRQFPNYSSELNVNALELEDSALYLCASRTLSWVGTEAFFGQGTRLTVV.

The chain carries TRBV6-5 and TRBJ2-3, with D perhaps matching TRBD2 (5 bases). The V end was cut by 2 bases, the J end by 5 bases, with 8 bases between. This CDR3 contains 13 residues. CDR1 is MNHEY, CDR2 SVGAGI, per germline. Here the CDR3 DNA reads TGTGCCAGCAGTTACAGCGAGGGAGATACGCAGTATTTT. The encoded protein is CASSYSEGDTQYF.

The V gene is TRBV28, the J gene TRBJ2-2; D uncertain. Looked up from germline, CDR1 is MDHEN and CDR2 is SYDVKM. Trimming removed 8 bases at V and 6 bases at J, with 22 bases between. There are 16 residues in the CDR3. This CDR3 reads CASASAAAFRPGELFF. The CDR3 nucleotides are TGTGCCAGCGCCTCGGCGGCTGCTTTTCGCCCCGGGGAGCTGTTTTTT.

This chain joins TRBV7-8 and TRBJ2-1; perhaps TRBD1 as D (6 bases). CDR3 length equals 14 residues. V lost 3 bases and J 10 bases, leaving 16 bases between the germline ends. The germline gives CDR1 SGHVS, CDR2 FQNEAQ. The CDR3 reads CASSFRTVTGEQFF. Written as DNA, the CDR3 is TGTGCCAGCAGCTTTCGGACAGTCACCGGGGAGCAGTTCTTC.

The chain couples TRBV6-5 to TRBJ2-3; weak D call: TRBD2 (5 bases). The germline gives CDR1 MNHEY, CDR2 SVGAGI. The V gene lost 7 bases and the J gene lost 4 bases, with 15 bases spanning the gap. CDR3 length equals 14 residues. In nucleotides, the CDR3 is TGTGCCAGCATGCGAGCGGTAGGTGCAGATACGCAGTATTTT. The encoded protein is CASMRAVGADTQYF.

The V gene is TRBV6-5, the J gene TRBJ2-1; 7 bases line up with TRBD2. Trimming removed 2 bases from V and 6 bases from J; junction bases left unmatched: 7. Per the germline V gene, CDR1 is MNHEY and CDR2 is SVGAGI. The CDR3 contains 15 residues. CDR3 nucleotide sequence: TGTGCCAGCAGTTACGGCGGGAGTCGGTCCAATGAGCAGTTCTTC. Protein: CASSYGGSRSNEQFF.

V is TRBV6-5 and J is TRBJ2-3; 7 nucleotides agree with TRBD1. Germline V lookup: CDR1 MNHEY, CDR2 SVGAGI. The CDR3 totals 12 residues. V was pared by 6 bases and J by 5 bases, with 2 bases of the junction left unmatched. The CDR3 DNA is TGTGCCAGCAGCGCAGGGGGAGATACGCAGTATTTT. It translates to CASSAGGDTQYF.

The CDR3 region has the DNA TGTGCCAGCAGCGCGGACCCCAGGAACTATGGCTACACCTTC. Translating gives CASSADPRNYGYTF. The chain couples TRBV5-4 to TRBJ1-2, with D unresolved. Germline CDR1 is SGHNT and CDR2 is YYREEE (reference sequence). Trimming removed 4 bases at V and 2 bases at J, with 12 bases between. The CDR3 runs 14 residues. The variable domain in full, completed from reference TRBV5-4 and TRBJ1-2, reads ETGVTQSPTHLIKTRGQQVTLRCSSQSGHNTVSWYQQALGQGPQFIFQYYREEENGRGNFPPRFSGLQFPNYSSELNVNALELDDSALYLCASSADPRNYGYTFGSGTRLTVV.

The genes are TRBV7-9 and TRBJ2-1; perhaps TRBD1 as D (5 bases). The ends were cut back, 5 bases at V and 8 bases at J, with 19 bases in the middle. Germline loops: CDR1 SEHNR, CDR2 FQNEAQ (reference sequence). The CDR3 contains 15 residues. DNA for the CDR3: TGTGCCAGCAGCCAACCTGGGGCAGGGTCTTATGAGCAGTTCTTC. Translating it yields CASSQPGAGSYEQFF.

V is TRBV2 and J is TRBJ2-3; D is ambiguous. Trimming stripped 7 bases from V and 9 bases from J, with 14 bases between. The CDR3 sequence is 12 residues long. Germline V CDR1 and CDR2: SNHLY, FYNNEI. Here the CDR3 DNA reads TGTGCCAGCAAACGGACGCCGGGCACGCAGTATTTT. Translation gives CASKRTPGTQYF.

This chain links TRBV30 with TRBJ1-3, with D hard to call. V lost 0 bases, J lost 4 bases, and 4 bases lay in between. Per the germline V gene, CDR1 is GTSNPN and CDR2 is SVGIG (reference sequence). The CDR3 totals 12 residues. In nucleotides, the CDR3 is TGTGCCTGGAGTGTACTAGGAAACACCATATATTTT. This gives the protein CAWSVLGNTIYF.

Only one count was recorded for this clone. This rearrangement joins TRBV7-2 to TRBJ1-4; D remains ambiguous. Trimming took off 1 base at V and 2 bases at J, with 11 bases between the two ends. Per the germline V gene, CDR1 is SGHTA and CDR2 is FQGNSA. CDR3 length: 16 amino acids. The CDR3 here is CASSLEGGLTNEKLFF. The CDR3 nucleotides read TGTGCCAGCAGCTTAGAGGGTGGCTTGACTAATGAAAAACTGTTTTTT.

This sequence joins TRBV11-2 and TRBJ1-1; 8 bases align to TRBD1. V lost 5 bases, J lost 5 bases, and 4 bases stayed unmatched. Germline V gene lookup returns CDR1 SGHAT and CDR2 FQNNGV. The CDR3 runs 13 residues. The chain's CDR3 is CASSNTGGTEAFF. DNA for the CDR3: TGTGCCAGCAGCAACACAGGGGGGACTGAAGCTTTCTTT.